Listed below are T cell receptor beta chains from one sample, sequenced in a study of a mutant IDH1 vaccine in newly diagnosed glioma. Libraries were prepared by immunoSEQ multiplex PCR; TCRdb keeps only in-frame clonotypes and omits some of them. This repertoire shows approximately 82,000 clones, 75% to 90% found once; its top ten account for 0.75% to 0.95%. Which antigens these TCRs recognize remains unknown. Sequenced here: PBMCs, sampled from a glioma patient whose treatment included an IDH1 peptide vaccine. All receptors derive from a woman aged 45-59 years with glioma. Each CDR3 is given with its conserved first and last residue. A D gene is named only where the DNA matches it firmly. Size tells how often a clone was seen (once, few, many) or the class of an expanded clone, and some rows leave it out.

>TRBD1|TRBJ1-5|TRBV28|NA
CASSPQGRQRQPQHF
TGTGCCAGCAGCCCACAGGGGCGCCAGCGTCAGCCCCAGCATTTT
>NA|TRBJ2-6|TRBV9|NA
CASSVSGANVLTF
TGTGCCAGCAGCGTATCTGGGGCCAACGTCCTGACTTTC
>TRBD1|TRBJ1-3|TRBV10-3|NA
CAISFGQGYSGNTIYF
TGTGCCATCAGCTTTGGACAGGGCTATTCTGGAAACACCATATATTTT
>NA|TRBJ1-3|TRBV19|NA
CASSISRPTRNTIYF
TGTGCCAGTAGTATTTCCAGGCCAACACGGAACACCATATATTTT
>NA|TRBJ1-1|TRBV11-3|NA
CASSLGGENTEAFF
TGTGCCAGCAGCTTGGGGGGGGAGAACACTGAAGCTTTCTTT
>NA|TRBJ2-7|TRBV5-1|NA
CASSGDSYGQYF
TGCGCCAGCAGCGGCGACAGCTACGGGCAGTACTTC
>TRBD1|TRBJ2-5|TRBV7-8|NA
CASSPTTGGGGETQYF
TGTGCCAGCAGCCCCACGACAGGGGGAGGTGGAGAGACCCAGTACTTC
>NA|TRBJ2-1|TRBV19|NA
CASSIRAEAGEQFF
TGTGCCAGTAGTATAAGGGCAGAGGCCGGTGAGCAGTTCTTC
>NA|TRBJ2-7|TRBV11-3|NA
CASSLESTYEQYF
TGTGCCAGCAGCTTAGAGTCCACCTACGAGCAGTACTTC
>TRBD1|TRBJ1-1|TRBV11-1|NA
CASSPMTGGIRDPEAFF
TGTGCCAGCAGCCCGATGACAGGGGGCATTAGGGATCCTGAAGCTTTCTTT
>TRBD1|TRBJ1-2|TRBV9|NA
CASSVARTGGFLREKFYGYTF
TGTGCCAGCAGCGTAGCCAGGACAGGGGGTTTCCTAAGGGAGAAATTCTATGGCTACACCTTC
>TRBD1|TRBJ1-1|TRBV7-2|NA
CASSPPGTAYMNTEAFF
TGTGCCAGCAGCCCTCCTGGGACAGCTTATATGAACACTGAAGCTTTCTTT
>NA|TRBJ2-1|TRBV29-1|NA
CSVHPGLYNEQFF
TGCAGCGTCCACCCAGGGTTATACAATGAGCAGTTCTTC
>NA|TRBJ1-4|TRBV5-6|NA
CASSLSVTTNEKLFF
TGTGCCAGCAGCTTGTCCGTTACAACTAATGAAAAACTGTTTTTT
>NA|TRBJ2-3|TRBV15|once
CATSPFQGTDTQYF
TGTGCCACCAGCCCTTTCCAGGGGACAGATACGCAGTATTTT
>TRBD2|TRBJ2-1|TRBV28|NA
CASSPLRGLAGVAEQFF
TGTGCCAGCAGCCCCCTAAGAGGTTTAGCGGGAGTAGCGGAGCAGTTCTTC
>NA|TRBJ2-3|TRBV7-8|NA
CASSRTGNRHTQYF
TGTGCCAGCAGCCGGACTGGCAACCGGCATACGCAGTATTTT
>NA|TRBJ1-6|TRBV28|NA
CASSSRGNSPLHF
TGTGCCAGCAGTTCCAGGGGTAATTCACCCCTCCACTTT
>NA|TRBJ1-2|TRBV5-1|NA
CASSLGPISYGYTF
TGCGCCAGCAGCTTAGGGCCGATCTCGTATGGCTACACCTTC
>TRBD1|TRBJ2-7|TRBV12-5|NA
CASGLGGTGGRYEQYF
TGTGCTAGTGGTTTGGGAGGGACAGGGGGCAGGTACGAGCAGTACTTC
>NA|TRBJ2-7|TRBV5-1|NA
CASAGSSSYEQYF
TGCGCCAGCGCCGGGTCGAGCTCCTACGAGCAGTACTTC
>NA|TRBJ2-7|TRBV7-9|few
CASSFSDGAYEQYF
TGTGCCAGCAGCTTTTCAGACGGAGCCTACGAGCAGTACTTC
>NA|TRBJ1-1|TRBV30|NA
CAWTWGAGDTEAFF
TGTGCCTGGACCTGGGGGGCGGGGGACACTGAAGCTTTCTTT
>NA|TRBJ2-7|TRBV20-1|NA
CSAAGTYEQYF
TGCAGTGCGGCGGGAACCTACGAGCAGTACTTC
>NA|TRBJ2-5|TRBV18|NA
CASSPGNWGALETQYF
TGTGCCAGCTCACCAGGAAACTGGGGGGCCCTGGAGACCCAGTACTTC
>NA|TRBJ1-2|TRBV27|NA
CASSLSGGIYGYTF
TGTGCCAGCAGTTTAAGCGGGGGCATATATGGCTACACCTTC